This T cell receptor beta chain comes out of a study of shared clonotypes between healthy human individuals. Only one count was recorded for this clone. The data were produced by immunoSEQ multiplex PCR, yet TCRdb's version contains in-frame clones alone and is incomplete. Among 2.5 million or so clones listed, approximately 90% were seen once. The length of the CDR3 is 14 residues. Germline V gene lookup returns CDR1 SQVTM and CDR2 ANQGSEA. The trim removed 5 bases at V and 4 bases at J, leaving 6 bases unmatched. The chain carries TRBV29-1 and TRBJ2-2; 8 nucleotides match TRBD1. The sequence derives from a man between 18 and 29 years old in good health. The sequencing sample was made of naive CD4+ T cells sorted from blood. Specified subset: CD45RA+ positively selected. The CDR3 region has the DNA TGCAGCGTTTTAAACAGGGGGACCACCGGGGAGCTGTTTTTT. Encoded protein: CSVLNRGTTGELFF.